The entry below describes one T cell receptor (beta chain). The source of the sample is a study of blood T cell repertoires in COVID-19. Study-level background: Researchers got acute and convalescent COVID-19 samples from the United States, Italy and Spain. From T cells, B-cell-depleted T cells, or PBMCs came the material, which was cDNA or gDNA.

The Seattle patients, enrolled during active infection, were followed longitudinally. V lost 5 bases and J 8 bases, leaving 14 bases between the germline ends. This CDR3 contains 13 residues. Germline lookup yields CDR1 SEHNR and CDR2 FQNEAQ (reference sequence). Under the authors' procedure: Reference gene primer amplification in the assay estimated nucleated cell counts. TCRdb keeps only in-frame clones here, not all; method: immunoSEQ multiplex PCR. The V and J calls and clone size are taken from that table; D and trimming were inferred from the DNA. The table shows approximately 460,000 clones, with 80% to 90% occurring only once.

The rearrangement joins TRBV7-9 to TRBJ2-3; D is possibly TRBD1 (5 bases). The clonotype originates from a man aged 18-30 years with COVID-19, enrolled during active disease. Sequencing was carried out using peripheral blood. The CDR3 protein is CASSGAGAGTQYF. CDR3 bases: TGTGCCAGCAGCGGAGCTGGGGCAGGTACGCAGTATTTT.